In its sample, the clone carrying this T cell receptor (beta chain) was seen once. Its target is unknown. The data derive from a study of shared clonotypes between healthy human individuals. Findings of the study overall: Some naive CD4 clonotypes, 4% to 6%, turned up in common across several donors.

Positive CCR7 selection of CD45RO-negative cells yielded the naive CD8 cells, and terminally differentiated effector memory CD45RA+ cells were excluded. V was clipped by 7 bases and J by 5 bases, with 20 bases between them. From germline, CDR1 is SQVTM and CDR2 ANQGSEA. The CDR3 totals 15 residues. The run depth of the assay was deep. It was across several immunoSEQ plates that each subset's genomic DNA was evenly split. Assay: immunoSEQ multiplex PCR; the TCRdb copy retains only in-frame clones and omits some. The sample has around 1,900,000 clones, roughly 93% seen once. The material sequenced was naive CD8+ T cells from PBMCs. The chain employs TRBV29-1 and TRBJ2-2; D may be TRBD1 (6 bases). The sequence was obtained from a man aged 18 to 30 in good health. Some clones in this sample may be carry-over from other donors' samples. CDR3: CSAYNPGQITGELFF. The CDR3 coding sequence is TGCAGCGCTTATAATCCGGGACAAATTACCGGGGAGCTGTTTTTT.